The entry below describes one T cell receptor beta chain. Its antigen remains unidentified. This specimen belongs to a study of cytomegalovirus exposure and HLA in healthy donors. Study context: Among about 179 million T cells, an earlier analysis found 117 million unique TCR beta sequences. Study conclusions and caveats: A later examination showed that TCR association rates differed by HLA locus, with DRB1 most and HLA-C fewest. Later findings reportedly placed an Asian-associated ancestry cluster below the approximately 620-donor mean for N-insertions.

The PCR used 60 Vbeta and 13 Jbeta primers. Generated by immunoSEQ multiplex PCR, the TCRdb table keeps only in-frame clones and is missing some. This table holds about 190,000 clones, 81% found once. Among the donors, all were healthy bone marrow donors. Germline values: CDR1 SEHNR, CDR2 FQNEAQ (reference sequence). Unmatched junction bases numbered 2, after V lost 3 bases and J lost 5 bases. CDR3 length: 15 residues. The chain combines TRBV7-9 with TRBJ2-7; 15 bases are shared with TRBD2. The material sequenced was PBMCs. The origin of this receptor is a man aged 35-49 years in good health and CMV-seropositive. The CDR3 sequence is CASSFGTSGGNEQYF. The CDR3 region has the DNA TGTGCCAGCAGCTTCGGGACTAGCGGGGGGAACGAGCAGTACTTC.